This T cell receptor (beta chain) is from a study of blood T cell repertoires in COVID-19. The method was immunoSEQ multiplex PCR; TCRdb's version includes in-frame clones alone and lacks a portion of them. Of more than 300,000 clones in the sample, 90% are singletons; the top ten hold 3.5% to 5%. Sample: PBMCs or T cells enriched from blood (not recorded which). This clonotype originated in a woman aged 25-40 years who had been exposed to COVID-19.

The CDR3 DNA reads TGTGCCACCCATTCACGGAGGGGGCTCGAGCAGTACTTC. Amino acid sequence: CATHSRRGLEQYF. This chain uses TRBV6-5 with TRBJ2-7; D perhaps matches TRBD1 (7 bases). The CDR3 has 13 amino acids. Trimming cost V 10 bases and J 6 bases, with 19 bases left between them. Germline CDR1 and CDR2: MNHEY and SVGAGI.